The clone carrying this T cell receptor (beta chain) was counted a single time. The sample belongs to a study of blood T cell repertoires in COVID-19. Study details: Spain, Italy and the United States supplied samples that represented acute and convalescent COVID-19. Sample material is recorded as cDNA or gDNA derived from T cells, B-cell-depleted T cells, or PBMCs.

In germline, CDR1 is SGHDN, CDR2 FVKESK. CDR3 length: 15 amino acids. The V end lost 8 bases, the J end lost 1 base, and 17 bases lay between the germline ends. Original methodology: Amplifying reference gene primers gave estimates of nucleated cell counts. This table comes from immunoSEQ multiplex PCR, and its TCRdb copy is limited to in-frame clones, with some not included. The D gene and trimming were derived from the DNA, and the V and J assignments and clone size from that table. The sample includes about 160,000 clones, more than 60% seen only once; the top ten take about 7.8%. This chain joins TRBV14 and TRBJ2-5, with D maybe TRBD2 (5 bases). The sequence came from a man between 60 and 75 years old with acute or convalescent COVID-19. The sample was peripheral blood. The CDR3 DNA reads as TGTGCCAGCGGTCACCGGGGTCCCGGCCAAGAGACCCAGTACTTC. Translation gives CASGHRGPGQETQYF.